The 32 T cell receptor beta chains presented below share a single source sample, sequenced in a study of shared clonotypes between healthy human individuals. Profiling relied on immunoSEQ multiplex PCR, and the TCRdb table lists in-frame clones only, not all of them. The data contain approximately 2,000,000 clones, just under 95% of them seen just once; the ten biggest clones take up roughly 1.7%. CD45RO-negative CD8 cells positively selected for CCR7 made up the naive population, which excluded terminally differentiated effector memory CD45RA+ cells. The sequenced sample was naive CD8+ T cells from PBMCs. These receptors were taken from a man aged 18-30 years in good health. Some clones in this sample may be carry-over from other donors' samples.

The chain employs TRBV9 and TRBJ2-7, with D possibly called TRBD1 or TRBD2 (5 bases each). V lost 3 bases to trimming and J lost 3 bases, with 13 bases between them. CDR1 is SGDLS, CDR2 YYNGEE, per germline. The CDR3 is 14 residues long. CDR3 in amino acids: CASSAGRDGYEQYF. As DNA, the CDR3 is TGTGCCAGCAGCGCCGGTCGGGACGGCTACGAGCAGTACTTC.

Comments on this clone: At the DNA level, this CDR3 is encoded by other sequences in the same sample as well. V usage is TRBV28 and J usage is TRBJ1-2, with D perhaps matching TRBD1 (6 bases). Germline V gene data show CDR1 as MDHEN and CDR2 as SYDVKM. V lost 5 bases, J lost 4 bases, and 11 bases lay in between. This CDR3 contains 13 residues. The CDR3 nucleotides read TGTGCCAGCAGTCTCCGGACAGCCTATGGCTACACCTTC. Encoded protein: CASSLRTAYGYTF.

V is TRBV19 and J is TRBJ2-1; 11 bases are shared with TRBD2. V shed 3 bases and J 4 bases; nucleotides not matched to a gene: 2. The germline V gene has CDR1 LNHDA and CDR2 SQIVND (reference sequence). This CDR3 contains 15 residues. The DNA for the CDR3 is TGTGCCAGTAGTATGGGACTAGCGGCTTACAATGAGCAGTTCTTC. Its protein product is CASSMGLAAYNEQFF.

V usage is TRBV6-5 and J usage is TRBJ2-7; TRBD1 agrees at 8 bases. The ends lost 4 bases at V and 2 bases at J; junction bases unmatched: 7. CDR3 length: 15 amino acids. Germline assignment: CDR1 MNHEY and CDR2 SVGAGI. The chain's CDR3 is CASSSGTGGTYEQYF. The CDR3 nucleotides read TGTGCCAGCAGTTCAGGAACAGGGGGAACCTACGAGCAGTACTTC.

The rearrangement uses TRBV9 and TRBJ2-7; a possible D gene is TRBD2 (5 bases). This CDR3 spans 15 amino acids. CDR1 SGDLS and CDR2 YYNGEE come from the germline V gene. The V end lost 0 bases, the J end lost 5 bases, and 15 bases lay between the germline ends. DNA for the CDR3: TGTGCCAGCAGCGTAGGCCCCGGAGGAGCGAACGAGCAGTACTTC. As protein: CASSVGPGGANEQYF.

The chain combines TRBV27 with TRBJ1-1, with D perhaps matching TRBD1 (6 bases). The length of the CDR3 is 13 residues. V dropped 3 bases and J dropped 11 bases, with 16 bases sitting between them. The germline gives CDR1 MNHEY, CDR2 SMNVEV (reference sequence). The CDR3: CASSFSSTGGAFF. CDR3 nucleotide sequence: TGTGCCAGCAGTTTCTCCTCGACAGGTGGGGCTTTCTTT.

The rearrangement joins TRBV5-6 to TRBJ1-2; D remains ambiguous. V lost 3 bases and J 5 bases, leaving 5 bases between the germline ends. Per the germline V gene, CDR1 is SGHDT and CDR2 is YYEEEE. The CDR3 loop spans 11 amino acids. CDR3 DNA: TGTGCCAGCAGCTCGGTATATGGCTACACCTTC. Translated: CASSSVYGYTF.

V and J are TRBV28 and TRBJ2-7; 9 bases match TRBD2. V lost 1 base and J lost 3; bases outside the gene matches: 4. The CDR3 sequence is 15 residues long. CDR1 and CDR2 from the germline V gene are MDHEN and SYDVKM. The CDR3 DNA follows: TGTGCCAGCAGTTTATCGGCTAGCGGGAACTACGAGCAGTACTTC. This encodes CASSLSASGNYEQYF.

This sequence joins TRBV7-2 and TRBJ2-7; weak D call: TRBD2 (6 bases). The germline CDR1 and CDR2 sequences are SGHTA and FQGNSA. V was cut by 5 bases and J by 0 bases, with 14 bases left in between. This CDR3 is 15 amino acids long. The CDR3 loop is CASSPSGFSSYEQYF. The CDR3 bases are TGTGCCAGCAGCCCGAGCGGGTTCAGCTCCTACGAGCAGTACTTC.

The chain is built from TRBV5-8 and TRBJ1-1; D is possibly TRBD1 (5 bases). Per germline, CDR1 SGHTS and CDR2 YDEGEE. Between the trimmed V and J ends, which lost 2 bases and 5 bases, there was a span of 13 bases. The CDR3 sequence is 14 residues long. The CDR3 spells CASSFSGGGTEAFF. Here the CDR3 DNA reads TGTGCCAGCAGCTTCTCTGGGGGAGGGACTGAAGCTTTCTTT.

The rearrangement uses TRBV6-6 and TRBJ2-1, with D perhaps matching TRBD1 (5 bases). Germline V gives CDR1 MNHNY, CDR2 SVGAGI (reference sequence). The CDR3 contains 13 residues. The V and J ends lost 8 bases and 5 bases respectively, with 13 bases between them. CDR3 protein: CASEPVRDNEQFF. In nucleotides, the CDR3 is TGTGCCAGCGAACCAGTCAGGGACAATGAGCAGTTCTTC.

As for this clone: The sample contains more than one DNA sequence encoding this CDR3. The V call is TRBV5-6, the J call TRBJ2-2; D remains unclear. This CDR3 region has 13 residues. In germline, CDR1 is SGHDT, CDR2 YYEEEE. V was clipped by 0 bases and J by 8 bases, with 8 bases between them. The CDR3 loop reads CASSLGGPGELFF. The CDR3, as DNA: TGTGCCAGCAGCTTGGGTGGCCCGGGGGAGCTGTTTTTT.

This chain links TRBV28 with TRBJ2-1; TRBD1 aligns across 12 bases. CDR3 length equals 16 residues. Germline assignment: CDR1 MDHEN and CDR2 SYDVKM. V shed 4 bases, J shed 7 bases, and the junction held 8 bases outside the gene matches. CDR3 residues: CASSSIGTGGGNEQFF. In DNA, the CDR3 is TGTGCCAGCAGTTCCATTGGGACAGGGGGCGGGAATGAGCAGTTCTTC.

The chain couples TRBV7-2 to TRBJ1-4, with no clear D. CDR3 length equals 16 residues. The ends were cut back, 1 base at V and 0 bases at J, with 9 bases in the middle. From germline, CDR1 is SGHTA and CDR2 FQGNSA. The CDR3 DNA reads TGTGCCAGCAGCTTAGGGGTATGGACAACTAATGAAAAACTGTTTTTT. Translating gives CASSLGVWTTNEKLFF. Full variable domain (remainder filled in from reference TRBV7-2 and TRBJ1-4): GAGVSQSPSNKVTEKGKDVELRCDPISGHTALYWYRQSLGQGLEFLIYFQGNSAPDKSGLPSDRFSAERTGGSVSTLTIQRTQQEDSAVYLCASSLGVWTTNEKLFFGSGTQLSVL.

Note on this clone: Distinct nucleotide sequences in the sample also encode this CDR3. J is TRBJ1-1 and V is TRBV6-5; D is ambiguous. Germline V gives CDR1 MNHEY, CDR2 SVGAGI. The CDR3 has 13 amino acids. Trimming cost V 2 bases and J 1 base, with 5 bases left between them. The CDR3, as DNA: TGTGCCAGCAGTTACACGGGGAACACTGAAGCTTTCTTT. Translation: CASSYTGNTEAFF.

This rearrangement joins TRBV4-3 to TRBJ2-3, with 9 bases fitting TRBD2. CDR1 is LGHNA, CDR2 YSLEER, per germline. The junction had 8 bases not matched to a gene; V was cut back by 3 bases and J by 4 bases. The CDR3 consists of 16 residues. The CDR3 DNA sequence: TGCGCCAGCAGCCAGAGCCTTGCGGGAGGGCCAGATACGCAGTATTTT. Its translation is CASSQSLAGGPDTQYF.

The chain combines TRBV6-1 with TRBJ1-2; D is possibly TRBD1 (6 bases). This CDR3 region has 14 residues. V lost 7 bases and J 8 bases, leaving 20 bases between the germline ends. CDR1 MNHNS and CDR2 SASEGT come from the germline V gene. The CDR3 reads CASIPTGGAGGYTF. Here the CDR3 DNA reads TGTGCCAGCATTCCAACGGGGGGGGCAGGAGGCTACACCTTC.

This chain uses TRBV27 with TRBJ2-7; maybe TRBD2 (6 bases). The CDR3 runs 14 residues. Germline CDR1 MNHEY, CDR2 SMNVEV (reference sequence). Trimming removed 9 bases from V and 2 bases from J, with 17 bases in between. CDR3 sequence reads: CASSNRGGAYEQYF. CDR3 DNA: TGTGCCAGTAGCAACCGGGGAGGCGCCTACGAGCAGTACTTC.

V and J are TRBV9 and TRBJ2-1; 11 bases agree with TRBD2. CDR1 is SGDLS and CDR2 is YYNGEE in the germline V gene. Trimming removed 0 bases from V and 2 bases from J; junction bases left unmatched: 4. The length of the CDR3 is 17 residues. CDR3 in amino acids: CASSVGTSGSPYNEQFF. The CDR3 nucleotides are TGTGCCAGCAGCGTAGGAACTAGCGGGAGCCCCTACAATGAGCAGTTCTTC.

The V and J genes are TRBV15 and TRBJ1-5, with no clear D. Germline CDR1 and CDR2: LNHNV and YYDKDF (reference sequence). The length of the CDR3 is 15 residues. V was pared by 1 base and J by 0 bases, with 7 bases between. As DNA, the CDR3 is TGTGCCACCAGCAGAGCCCCGAATAGCAATCAGCCCCAGCATTTT. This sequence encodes CATSRAPNSNQPQHF. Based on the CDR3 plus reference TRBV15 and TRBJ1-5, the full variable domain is DAMVIQNPRYQVTQFGKPVTLSCSQTLNHNVMYWYQQKSSQAPKLLFHYYDKDFNNEADTPDNFQSRRPNTSFCFLDIRSPGLGDTAMYLCATSRAPNSNQPQHFGDGTRLSIL.

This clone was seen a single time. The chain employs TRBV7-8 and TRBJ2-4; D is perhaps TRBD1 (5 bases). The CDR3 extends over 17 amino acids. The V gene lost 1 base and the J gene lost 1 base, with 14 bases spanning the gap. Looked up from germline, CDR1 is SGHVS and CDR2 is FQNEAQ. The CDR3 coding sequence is TGTGCCAGCAGCTTAGAGGGGTTAGGGAACGCCAAAAACATTCAGTACTTC. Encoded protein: CASSLEGLGNAKNIQYF.

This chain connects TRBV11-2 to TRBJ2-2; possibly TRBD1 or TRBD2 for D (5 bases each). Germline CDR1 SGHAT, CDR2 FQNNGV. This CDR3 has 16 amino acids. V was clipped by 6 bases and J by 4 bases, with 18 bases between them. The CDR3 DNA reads TGTGCCAGCAGGCCTATGAAAGGGGACCGCACCGGGGAGCTGTTTTTT. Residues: CASRPMKGDRTGELFF.

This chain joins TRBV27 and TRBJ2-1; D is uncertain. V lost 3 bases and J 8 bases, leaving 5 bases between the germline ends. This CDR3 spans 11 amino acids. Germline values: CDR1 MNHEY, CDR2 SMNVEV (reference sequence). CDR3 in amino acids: CASSFRYEQFF. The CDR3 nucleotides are TGTGCCAGCAGTTTCCGTTATGAGCAGTTCTTC.

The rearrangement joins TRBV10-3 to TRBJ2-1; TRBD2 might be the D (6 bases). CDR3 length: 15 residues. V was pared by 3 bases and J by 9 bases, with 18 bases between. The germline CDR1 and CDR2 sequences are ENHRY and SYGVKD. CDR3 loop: CAISDRDSLFGEQFF. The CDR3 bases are TGTGCCATCAGTGACCGGGACTCCCTCTTTGGTGAGCAGTTCTTC.

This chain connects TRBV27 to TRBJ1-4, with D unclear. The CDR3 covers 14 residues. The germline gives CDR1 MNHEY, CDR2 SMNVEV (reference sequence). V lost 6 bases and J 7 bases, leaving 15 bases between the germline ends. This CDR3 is CASSQSMVGEKLFF. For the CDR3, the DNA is TGTGCCAGCAGCCAAAGTATGGTCGGTGAAAAACTGTTTTTT. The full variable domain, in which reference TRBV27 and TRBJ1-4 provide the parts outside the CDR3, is EAQVTQNPRYLITVTGKKLTVTCSQNMNHEYMSWYRQDPGLGLRQIYYSMNVEVTDKGDVPEGYKVSRKEKRNFPLILESPSPNQTSLYFCASSQSMVGEKLFFGSGTQLSVL.

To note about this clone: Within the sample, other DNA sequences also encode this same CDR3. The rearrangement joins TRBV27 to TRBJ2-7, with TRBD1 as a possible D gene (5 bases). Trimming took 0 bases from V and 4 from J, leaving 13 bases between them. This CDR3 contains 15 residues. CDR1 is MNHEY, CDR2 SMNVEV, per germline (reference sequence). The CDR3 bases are TGTGCCAGCAGTTTATCGGGCAGGCCAGGGTACGAGCAGTACTTC. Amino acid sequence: CASSLSGRPGYEQYF.

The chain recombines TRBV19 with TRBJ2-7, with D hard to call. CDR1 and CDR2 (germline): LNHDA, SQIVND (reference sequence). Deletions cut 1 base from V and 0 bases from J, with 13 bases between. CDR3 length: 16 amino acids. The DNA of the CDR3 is TGTGCCAGTAGTATAGGGGTATTTGGGATCTCCTACGAGCAGTACTTC. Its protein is CASSIGVFGISYEQYF.

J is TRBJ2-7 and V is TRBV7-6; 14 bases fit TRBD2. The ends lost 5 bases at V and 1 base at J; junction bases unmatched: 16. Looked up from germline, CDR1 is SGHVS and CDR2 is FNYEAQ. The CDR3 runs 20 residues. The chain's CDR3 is CASSPLPGTSGSSISYEQYF. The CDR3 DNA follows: TGTGCCAGCAGCCCCCTGCCTGGGACTAGCGGGAGTTCAATATCCTACGAGCAGTACTTC.

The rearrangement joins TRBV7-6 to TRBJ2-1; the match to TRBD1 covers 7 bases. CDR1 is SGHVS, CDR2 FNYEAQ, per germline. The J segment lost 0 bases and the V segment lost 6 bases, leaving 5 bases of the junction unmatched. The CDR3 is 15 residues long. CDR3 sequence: CASRTGTASYNEQFF. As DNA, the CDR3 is TGTGCCAGCAGGACTGGGACAGCCTCCTACAATGAGCAGTTCTTC.

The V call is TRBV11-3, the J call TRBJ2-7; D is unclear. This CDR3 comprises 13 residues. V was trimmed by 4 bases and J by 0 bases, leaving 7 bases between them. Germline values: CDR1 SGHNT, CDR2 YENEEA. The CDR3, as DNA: TGTGCCAGCAGCTATCGTAACTCCTACGAGCAGTACTTC. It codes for CASSYRNSYEQYF.

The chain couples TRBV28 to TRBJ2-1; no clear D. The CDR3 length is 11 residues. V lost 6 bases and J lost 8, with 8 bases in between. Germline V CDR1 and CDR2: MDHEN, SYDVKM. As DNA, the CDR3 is TGTGCCAGCAGCCCAAAATATGAGCAGTTCTTC. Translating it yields CASSPKYEQFF. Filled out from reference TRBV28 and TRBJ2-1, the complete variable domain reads DVKVTQSSRYLVKRTGEKVFLECVQDMDHENMFWYRQDPGLGLRLIYFSYDVKMKEKGDIPEGYSVSREKKERFSLILESASTNQTSMYLCASSPKYEQFFGPGTRLTVL.

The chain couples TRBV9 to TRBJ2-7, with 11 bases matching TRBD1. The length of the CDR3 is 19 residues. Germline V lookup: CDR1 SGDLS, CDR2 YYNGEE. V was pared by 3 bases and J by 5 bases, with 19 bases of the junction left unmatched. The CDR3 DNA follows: TGTGCCAGCAGCGCCGAGGACATTTGGACAGGGGGCTCCTCGAACGAGCAGTACTTC. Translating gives CASSAEDIWTGGSSNEQYF.